This T cell receptor beta chain derives from a study of blood T cells in healthy people across ages. Then a second PCR, running roughly 7 to 11 cycles, was carried out with a sample-barcoded 5' primer and a J-beta primer mix. No fewer than 2.5 million CDR3-containing paired-end reads came from each sample. TCRdb analysed the 5' RACE reads with MiXCR anew, one entry per CDR3 protein. The sample lists over a million distinct CDR3 sequences, 45% occurring once. The CDR3 totals 15 residues. Germline V gene sequence: CDR1 KGHSH, CDR2 LQKENI. V dropped 5 bases and J dropped 5; count of bases not matched to a gene: 11. The individuals who served as donors were healthy Caucasians living in Russia, aged roughly 6 to 95.

The genes are TRBV18 and TRBJ2-7; TRBD1 matches at 8 bases. The receptor comes from a woman in her sixties or seventies in good health. Sample: blood. CDR3 nucleotides: TGTGCCAGCTCAAACTTGGGACAGGTTTTCCACGAGCAGTACTTC. It specifies CASSNLGQVFHEQYF.